Sequencing of this TCR beta chain was carried out in a study of T cell clonality in common variable immunodeficiency. Findings and limits, study-wide: CVID subjects shared fewer TCRbeta clones than healthy controls did.

The CDR3 contains 15 residues. V was pared by 6 bases and J by 5 bases, with 20 bases between. Germline V CDR1 and CDR2: DFQATT, SNEGSKA (reference sequence). Profiled with immunoSEQ multiplex PCR; TCRdb holds only in-frame clones, not every one. This sample has 52,000 or so clones, each found more than once. The sample holds many counts of this clone. Its cognate antigen is unknown. Read data end 3 residues before the CDR3 end; the end is taken from the germline J gene. The sequenced sample consisted of peripheral blood mononuclear cells. The J gene is TRBJ2-1, the V gene TRBV20-1, with D maybe TRBD1 (6 bases). The receptor's source is a person aged 18 to 69 in good health. Partial CDR3 DNA: TGCAGTGCCCCCAGGGGCAACATGGGGGACAATGAG. It yields the protein CSAPRGNMGDNE. The complete CDR3 reads CSAPRGNMGDNEQFF.